The T cell receptor beta chain described here comes from a study of T cell repertoires in cytomegalovirus infection. This clonotype was observed at least ten times. The germline gives CDR1 SGHVS, CDR2 FNYEAQ. The CDR3 length is 14 residues. Trimming removed 5 bases from V and 2 bases from J; junction bases left unmatched: 6. TCRdb ran MiXCR on the reads and lists one entry per CDR3 protein. Found here are approximately 320,000 distinct CDR3 sequences, more than 8% of them singletons; the top ten hold 4.3%. V usage is TRBV7-6 and J usage is TRBJ2-7; 7 nucleotides match TRBD2. Specimen: PBMCs. The receptor comes from a human donor in good health (CMV status not recorded). Some clones in this sample may be carry-over from other donors' samples. The CDR3 DNA follows: TGTGCCAGCAGCGCCCGAGGACTAGCCTACGAGCAGTACTTC. It translates to CASSARGLAYEQYF.